This is a list of T cell receptor beta chains from one sample in a study of blood T cell repertoires in COVID-19. Clones were read by immunoSEQ multiplex PCR, and TCRdb kept only the in-frame ones, dropping some. The table includes roughly 500,000 clones, roughly 87% detected once. Sequenced input: peripheral blood. All receptors derive from a man aged 18 to 29 with COVID-19, enrolled during active disease. Both conserved end residues are part of each CDR3. Each record gives: V gene, clone size, D gene, J gene, CDR3 protein, CDR3 DNA. A D gene is named only where the DNA matches it firmly. Size tells how often a clone was seen (once, few, many) or the class of an expanded clone, and some rows leave it out.

V: TRBV3-1/TRBV3-2
size: NA
D: TRBD2
J: TRBJ2-3
CDR3: CASSQVTLAGIRRTDTQYF
DNA: TGTGCCAGCAGCCAAGTAACACTAGCGGGGATACGCCGCACAGATACGCAGTATTTT

V: TRBV25-1
size: NA
D: NA
J: TRBJ1-1
CDR3: CASSPTTGLNTEAFF
DNA: TGTGCCAGCAGTCCTACTACAGGGTTGAACACTGAAGCTTTCTTT

V: TRBV30
size: NA
D: NA
J: TRBJ2-7
CDR3: CAWSGISGSYEQYF
DNA: TGTGCCTGGAGTGGGATAAGCGGCTCCTACGAGCAGTACTTC

V: TRBV5-1
size: once
D: TRBD1
J: TRBJ2-3
CDR3: CASSPGQAAGTQYF
DNA: TGCGCCAGCAGCCCGGGACAGGCGGCGGGTACGCAGTATTTT

V: TRBV4-1
size: NA
D: NA
J: TRBJ2-1
CDR3: CASSQVEGPGGYEQFF
DNA: TGCGCCAGCAGCCAGGTAGAGGGCCCAGGGGGGTATGAGCAGTTCTTC

V: TRBV29-1
size: NA
D: NA
J: TRBJ2-7
CDR3: CSVIKTYSEQYF
DNA: TGCAGCGTCATCAAAACTTACTCCGAGCAGTACTTC

V: TRBV27
size: once
D: NA
J: TRBJ2-3
CDR3: CASSWSGTTDTQYF
DNA: TGTGCCAGCAGTTGGAGCGGTACCACAGATACGCAGTATTTT

V: TRBV4-1
size: NA
D: TRBD2
J: TRBJ2-6
CDR3: CASSPAGLAGRTKVGANVLTF
DNA: TGCGCCAGCAGCCCCGCGGGACTAGCGGGTCGGACGAAAGTGGGGGCCAACGTCCTGACTTTC

V: TRBV14
size: few
D: TRBD1
J: TRBJ2-2
CDR3: CASSMGQYAGELFF
DNA: TGTGCCAGCAGCATGGGACAGTACGCCGGGGAGCTGTTTTTT

V: TRBV5-6
size: NA
D: NA
J: TRBJ2-5
CDR3: CASSLYYQETQYF
DNA: TGTGCCAGCAGCTTGTACTACCAAGAGACCCAGTACTTC

V: TRBV7-9
size: NA
D: NA
J: TRBJ1-6
CDR3: CASSPHNSPLHF
DNA: TGTGCCAGCAGCCCTCATAATTCACCCCTCCACTTT

V: TRBV12-3/TRBV12-4
size: NA
D: NA
J: TRBJ2-7
CDR3: CASRATGVYEQYF
DNA: TGTGCCAGCAGAGCGACCGGCGTCTACGAGCAGTACTTC

V: TRBV7-2
size: NA
D: TRBD2
J: TRBJ2-7
CDR3: CASSLVRGRNEQYF
DNA: TGTGCCAGCAGCTTAGTTCGCGGGAGAAACGAGCAGTACTTC

V: TRBV5-4
size: NA
D: NA
J: TRBJ1-2
CDR3: CASSFGRDNYGYTF
DNA: TGTGCCAGCAGCTTCGGCAGGGATAACTATGGCTACACCTTC

V: TRBV24-1
size: NA
D: NA
J: TRBJ2-5
CDR3: CATSDSRKISLEVRETQYF
DNA: TGTGCCACCAGTGATTCCCGTAAAATAAGCCTGGAAGTGAGGGAGACCCAGTACTTC

V: TRBV11-2
size: NA
D: TRBD1
J: TRBJ2-3
CDR3: CASSFNGQADTQYF
DNA: TGTGCCAGCAGCTTCAATGGACAGGCAGATACGCAGTATTTT

V: TRBV5-4
size: NA
D: NA
J: TRBJ2-1
CDR3: CASSLGQSPPYNEQFF
DNA: TGTGCCAGCAGCTTGGGACAGTCCCCTCCCTACAATGAGCAGTTCTTC

V: TRBV7-6
size: NA
D: NA
J: TRBJ1-4
CDR3: CASSLSRATNEKLFF
DNA: TGTGCCAGCAGCCTTAGTAGAGCAACTAATGAAAAACTGTTTTTT

V: TRBV19
size: few
D: TRBD2
J: TRBJ2-3
CDR3: CASSPGLGKSTQYF
DNA: TGTGCCAGTAGTCCGGGACTAGGGAAATCTACGCAGTATTTT

V: TRBV6-5
size: NA
D: NA
J: TRBJ2-7
CDR3: CATLDRFYEQYF
DNA: TGTGCCACCCTTGACAGGTTTTACGAGCAGTACTTC

V: TRBV10-1
size: NA
D: NA
J: TRBJ2-3
CDR3: CASRRDGTDTQYF
DNA: TGCGCCAGCAGGCGGGACGGCACAGATACGCAGTATTTT

V: TRBV3-1/TRBV3-2
size: once
D: TRBD2
J: TRBJ2-1
CDR3: CASSQGGLAGHEQFF
DNA: TGTGCCAGCAGCCAAGGGGGACTAGCAGGCCATGAGCAGTTCTTC

V: TRBV5-1
size: NA
D: TRBD1
J: TRBJ2-5
CDR3: CASSLGTGIETQYF
DNA: TGCGCCAGCAGCCTAGGGACAGGGATAGAGACCCAGTACTTC

V: TRBV4-1
size: NA
D: TRBD2
J: TRBJ2-2
CDR3: CASSQGTLLAGATGELFF
DNA: TGCGCCAGCAGCCAAGGAACGCTACTAGCGGGGGCCACCGGGGAGCTGTTTTTT

V: TRBV7-9
size: NA
D: TRBD1
J: TRBJ1-4
CDR3: CASSLGQQNEKLFF
DNA: TGTGCCAGCAGCTTGGGACAGCAGAATGAAAAACTGTTTTTT

V: TRBV29-1
size: NA
D: NA
J: TRBJ1-2
CDR3: CSVDVENYGYTF
DNA: TGCAGCGTTGATGTAGAAAACTATGGCTACACCTTC

V: TRBV5-4
size: NA
D: NA
J: TRBJ2-5
CDR3: CASSMAGSSQETQYF
DNA: TGTGCCAGCAGCATGGCAGGGTCTTCTCAAGAGACCCAGTACTTC

V: TRBV19
size: NA
D: TRBD1
J: TRBJ2-1
CDR3: CASTGTGSFGEQFF
DNA: TGTGCCAGTACGGGGACAGGGTCTTTTGGTGAGCAGTTCTTC

V: TRBV18
size: once
D: TRBD2
J: TRBJ2-1
CDR3: CASSQRGTSGRNEQFF
DNA: TGTGCCAGCTCCCAGCGAGGGACTAGCGGGAGAAATGAGCAGTTCTTC

V: TRBV11-3
size: once
D: NA
J: TRBJ2-5
CDR3: CASSTTPETQYF
DNA: TGTGCCAGCAGCACTACTCCAGAGACCCAGTACTTC

V: TRBV11-2
size: NA
D: NA
J: TRBJ2-7
CDR3: CASSLGWTDYEQYF
DNA: TGTGCCAGCAGCTTAGGCTGGACTGATTACGAGCAGTACTTC

V: TRBV5-4
size: NA
D: NA
J: TRBJ2-5
CDR3: CASSPGLHPQETQYF
DNA: TGTGCCAGCAGTCCCGGACTTCACCCCCAAGAGACCCAGTACTTC

V: TRBV11-2
size: NA
D: NA
J: TRBJ2-1
CDR3: CASSSYSAEQFF
DNA: TGTGCCAGCAGCTCGTATAGCGCTGAGCAGTTCTTC

V: TRBV19
size: NA
D: TRBD1
J: TRBJ2-3
CDR3: CASSPTNFQDRGLVDTQYF
DNA: TGTGCCAGTAGTCCCACCAATTTCCAGGACAGGGGGCTTGTAGATACGCAGTATTTT

V: TRBV5-5
size: NA
D: NA
J: TRBJ2-2
CDR3: CASSLAWSSGELFF
DNA: TGTGCCAGCAGCTTAGCCTGGAGTTCCGGGGAGCTGTTTTTT

V: TRBV15
size: NA
D: NA
J: TRBJ2-7
CDR3: CATSRLSDGGSEQYF
DNA: TGTGCCACCAGCAGGCTCAGCGACGGAGGTTCAGAGCAGTACTTC

V: TRBV18
size: NA
D: NA
J: TRBJ2-7
CDR3: CASSPPFLLNEQYF
DNA: TGTGCCAGCTCACCTCCATTCTTACTAAACGAGCAGTACTTC

V: TRBV5-8
size: once
D: NA
J: TRBJ1-6
CDR3: CASTSTGKSPLHF
DNA: TGTGCCAGCACGTCTACAGGGAAATCACCCCTCCACTTT

V: TRBV13
size: NA
D: TRBD1
J: TRBJ2-7
CDR3: CASSTGTGGTYEQYF
DNA: TGTGCCAGCAGCACTGGGACAGGGGGTACCTACGAGCAGTACTTC

V: TRBV9
size: NA
D: TRBD2
J: TRBJ2-2
CDR3: CASSVARSGLGTGELFF
DNA: TGTGCCAGCAGCGTAGCTCGTAGCGGGTTGGGCACCGGGGAGCTGTTTTTT

V: TRBV21-1
size: NA
D: NA
J: TRBJ2-1
CDR3: CASEWPVSEQFF
DNA: TGTGCCAGCGAATGGCCTGTAAGTGAGCAGTTCTTC

V: TRBV3-1/TRBV3-2
size: NA
D: NA
J: TRBJ2-2
CDR3: CASSQVPQGGELFF
DNA: TGTGCCAGCAGCCAAGTCCCCCAGGGAGGGGAGCTGTTTTTT

V: TRBV7-9
size: NA
D: NA
J: TRBJ2-3
CDR3: CASSARQGGAGLDTQYF
DNA: TGTGCCAGCAGCGCGCGGCAGGGTGGGGCGGGACTGGATACGCAGTATTTT

V: TRBV29-1
size: NA
D: NA
J: TRBJ2-5
CDR3: CSVEVRETQYF
DNA: TGCAGCGTTGAAGTCAGGGAGACCCAGTACTTC

V: TRBV15
size: NA
D: TRBD2
J: TRBJ2-5
CDR3: CATSRGLNGLAEETQYF
DNA: TGTGCCACCAGCAGAGGTTTAAACGGACTAGCCGAAGAGACCCAGTACTTC

V: TRBV2
size: NA
D: TRBD1
J: TRBJ1-2
CDR3: CASVRDRGNYGYTF
DNA: TGTGCCAGCGTCCGGGACAGGGGTAACTATGGCTACACCTTC

V: TRBV9
size: NA
D: TRBD2
J: TRBJ2-1
CDR3: CASSVLAGPSGSYNEQFF
DNA: TGTGCCAGCAGCGTACTAGCGGGGCCCTCGGGCTCCTACAATGAGCAGTTCTTC

V: TRBV5-1
size: NA
D: NA
J: TRBJ2-7
CDR3: CASSFGNRDYEQYF
DNA: TGCGCCAGCAGCTTCGGCAACAGGGACTACGAGCAGTACTTC

V: TRBV5-4
size: NA
D: TRBD1
J: TRBJ2-7
CDR3: CASSLFRGRNEQYF
DNA: TGTGCCAGCAGCTTGTTTAGGGGGCGCAACGAGCAGTACTTC

V: TRBV27
size: once
D: NA
J: TRBJ2-5
CDR3: CASSFRGVGETQYF
DNA: TGTGCCAGCAGTTTCAGGGGAGTCGGAGAGACCCAGTACTTC

V: TRBV11-3
size: NA
D: NA
J: TRBJ2-7
CDR3: CASSLDRLQGYEQYF
DNA: TGTGCCAGCAGCTTAGACCGGCTGCAGGGATACGAGCAGTACTTC

V: TRBV13
size: NA
D: NA
J: TRBJ1-1
CDR3: CASRAGNEAFF
DNA: TGTGCCAGCAGGGCGGGAAATGAAGCTTTCTTT

V: TRBV7-9
size: few
D: NA
J: TRBJ2-2
CDR3: CASSRGTPNTGELFF
DNA: TGTGCCAGCAGCCGCGGGACTCCCAACACCGGGGAGCTGTTTTTT